The rows below give T cell receptor beta chains drawn from one sample of a study of CD8+CD57+ T cells in acquired aplastic anemia. TCRdb fed the reads into MiXCR, producing one record per CDR3 protein. The sample holds around 79,000 distinct CDR3 sequences; about 70% are singletons and the top ten take roughly 80%. Source material: sorted CD4+, CD8+, or CD8+CD57+ T cells (not recorded which) from PBMCs. The receptors were gathered from a human donor with aplastic anemia. Each CDR3 is given with its conserved first and last residue. Each record gives: clone size, CDR3 length, J gene, V gene, D gene, CDR3 protein, CDR3 DNA. The D gene is left open where the match is weak. Clone size, where shown, is once, few, many, or a class for clones that have expanded.

many,18,TRBJ2-6,TRBV2,.,CASSEALFKNSGANVLTF,TGTGCCAGCAGTGAAGCGCTTTTTAAAAACTCTGGGGCCAACGTCCTGACTTTC
many,16,TRBJ1-2,TRBV19,.,CASSIDLGGASYGYTF,TGTGCCAGTAGTATAGATCTAGGCGGGGCGAGCTATGGCTACACCTTC
.,16,TRBJ2-4,TRBV19,TRBD2,CASSARLAGAKNIQYF,TGTGCCAGTAGTGCCCGACTAGCGGGAGCCAAAAACATTCAGTACTTC
.,13,TRBJ1-1,TRBV2,.,CASRDGMNTEAFF,TGTGCCAGCAGGGATGGGATGAACACTGAAGCTTTCTTT
.,13,TRBJ2-7,TRBV19,.,CASKGVTSYEQYF,TGTGCCTCAAAGGGAGTAACCTCCTACGAGCAGTACTTC
few,17,TRBJ2-2,TRBV27,TRBD2,CASSSGTSGSFTGELFF,TGTGCCAGCAGTTCCGGGACTAGCGGGAGCTTCACCGGGGAGCTGTTTTTT
.,14,TRBJ1-6,TRBV6-2/TRBV6-3,TRBD1,CASRGTGGGSPLHF,TGTGCCAGCAGAGGGACAGGGGGTGGTTCACCCCTCCACTTT
.,15,TRBJ1-6,TRBV20-1,.,CSARGGGAEYSPLHF,TGCAGTGCTAGAGGTGGAGGTGCAGAGTATTCACCCCTCCACTTT
few,14,TRBJ1-5,TRBV15,TRBD1,CATGGTDSNQPQHF,TGTGCCACGGGGGGGACAGATAGCAATCAGCCCCAGCATTTT
.,14,TRBJ1-6,TRBV20-1,.,CSARTGGDNSPLHF,TGCAGTGCCCGGACGGGGGGGGATAATTCACCCCTCCACTTT
once,15,TRBJ2-3,TRBV29-1,.,CSVEDRHSSLDTQYF,TGCAGCGTTGAAGATCGTCACAGCTCTCTCGATACGCAGTATTTT
once,14,TRBJ1-2,TRBV15,.,CATSRGRDSNGYTF,TGTGCCACCAGCAGAGGGAGGGACTCAAATGGCTACACCTTC
.,14,TRBJ1-1,TRBV7-9,TRBD1,CASSPTGANYQAFF,TGTGCCAGCAGCCCGACAGGGGCCAACTACCAAGCTTTCTTT
.,15,TRBJ1-3,TRBV20-1,TRBD1,CSAPDRANSGNTIYF,TGCAGTGCCCCTGACAGGGCGAACTCTGGAAACACCATATATTTT
few,15,TRBJ1-5,TRBV10-3,.,CAISVGQDDNQPQHF,TGTGCCATCAGTGTTGGGCAAGACGACAATCAGCCCCAGCATTTT
.,13,TRBJ1-1,TRBV19,TRBD1,CASSTTGAAEAFF,TGTGCCAGTAGTACGACAGGGGCGGCTGAAGCTTTCTTT
.,14,TRBJ2-1,TRBV11-1,TRBD1,CASSPTGGNNEQFF,TGTGCCAGCAGCCCAACAGGGGGAAACAATGAGCAGTTCTTC
.,12,TRBJ1-2,TRBV25-1,.,CASSIGFYGYTF,TGTGCCAGCAGTATAGGGTTCTATGGCTACACCTTC
.,16,TRBJ2-3,TRBV15,.,CATSRGGGTDLDTQYF,TGTGCCACCAGCAGAGGTGGGGGGACAGACTTAGATACGCAGTATTTT
once,11,TRBJ1-4,TRBV2,TRBD1,CASSSTGELFF,TGTGCCAGCAGTTCCACAGGGGAACTGTTTTTT
.,15,TRBJ1-1,TRBV24-1,TRBD1,CATIRDRALNTEAFF,TGTGCCACCATCCGGGACAGGGCCCTGAACACTGAAGCTTTCTTT
.,13,TRBJ2-1,TRBV20-1,.,CSFTNPNYNEQFF,TGCAGTTTTACCAATCCCAATTACAATGAGCAGTTCTTC
.,15,TRBJ2-5,TRBV20-1,.,CSATPGEGGQETQYF,TGCAGTGCTACCCCGGGAGAGGGGGGCCAAGAGACCCAGTACTTC
few,15,TRBJ2-7,TRBV11-1,.,CASSLAGGANYEQYF,TGTGCCAGCAGCTTAGCGGGGGGCGCGAACTACGAGCAGTACTTC
many,16,TRBJ2-5,TRBV7-8,.,CASSFWGSKVEETQYF,TGTGCCAGCAGCTTCTGGGGGAGCAAGGTAGAAGAGACCCAGTACTTC
.,14,TRBJ2-2,TRBV15,.,CATRIRQSTGELFF,TGTGCCACCAGAATCCGACAGTCCACCGGGGAGCTGTTTTTT
few,12,TRBJ2-7,TRBV15,.,CATSRAYNEQYF,TGTGCCACCAGCAGAGCGTACAACGAGCAGTACTTC
.,18,TRBJ1-4,TRBV6-2/TRBV6-3,TRBD1,CASSYFETGGRTNEKLFF,TGTGCCAGCAGTTACTTTGAGACAGGGGGAAGAACTAATGAAAAACTGTTTTTT
.,14,TRBJ1-1,TRBV10-3,.,CAISASPGGTEAFF,TGTGCCATCAGTGCCTCGCCTGGAGGAACTGAAGCTTTCTTT
.,12,TRBJ1-1,TRBV20-1,.,CSASRGDTEAFF,TGCAGTGCTAGCCGGGGGGACACTGAAGCTTTCTTT
many,11,TRBJ2-7,TRBV30,.,CAWARAYEQYF,TGTGCCTGGGCCAGAGCCTACGAGCAGTACTTC
.,13,TRBJ2-7,TRBV20-1,TRBD1,CSARGQGDYEQYF,TGCAGTGCTAGGGGACAGGGCGATTACGAGCAGTACTTC
.,15,TRBJ2-7,TRBV19,TRBD1,CASSLPPGQGYEQYF,TGTGCCAGCAGCTTACCTCCGGGACAGGGCTACGAGCAGTACTTC
.,12,TRBJ1-2,TRBV2,.,CASSADLGGYTF,TGTGCCAGCAGTGCGGACCTCGGGGGCTACACCTTC
.,13,TRBJ1-2,TRBV7-9,.,CASTHWADEGYTF,TGTGCCAGCACCCACTGGGCGGATGAAGGCTACACCTTC